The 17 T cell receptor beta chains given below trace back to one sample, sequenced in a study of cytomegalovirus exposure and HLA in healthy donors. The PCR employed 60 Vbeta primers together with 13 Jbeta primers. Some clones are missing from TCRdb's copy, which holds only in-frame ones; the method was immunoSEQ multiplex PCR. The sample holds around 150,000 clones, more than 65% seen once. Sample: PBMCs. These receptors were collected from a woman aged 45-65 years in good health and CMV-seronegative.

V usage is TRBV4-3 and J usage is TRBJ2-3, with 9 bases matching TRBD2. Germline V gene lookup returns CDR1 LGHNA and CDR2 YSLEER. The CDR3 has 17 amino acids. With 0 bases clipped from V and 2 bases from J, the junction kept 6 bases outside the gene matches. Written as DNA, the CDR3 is TGCGCCAGCAGCCAAGATCGGCTAGCGGGAATCACAGATACGCAGTATTTT. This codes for CASSQDRLAGITDTQYF.

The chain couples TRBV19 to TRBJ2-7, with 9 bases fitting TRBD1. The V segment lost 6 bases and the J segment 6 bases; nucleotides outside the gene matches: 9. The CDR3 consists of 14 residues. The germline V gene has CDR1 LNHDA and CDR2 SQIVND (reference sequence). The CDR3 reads CASSPGTGNGEQYF. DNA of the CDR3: TGTGCCAGTAGCCCGGGGACAGGGAACGGCGAGCAGTACTTC.

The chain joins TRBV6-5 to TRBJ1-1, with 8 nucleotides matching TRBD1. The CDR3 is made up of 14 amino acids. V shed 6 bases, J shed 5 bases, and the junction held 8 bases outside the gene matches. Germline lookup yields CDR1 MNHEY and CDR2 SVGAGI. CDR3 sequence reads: CASSQGQERTEAFF. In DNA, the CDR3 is TGTGCCAGCAGCCAGGGACAGGAAAGGACTGAAGCTTTCTTT.

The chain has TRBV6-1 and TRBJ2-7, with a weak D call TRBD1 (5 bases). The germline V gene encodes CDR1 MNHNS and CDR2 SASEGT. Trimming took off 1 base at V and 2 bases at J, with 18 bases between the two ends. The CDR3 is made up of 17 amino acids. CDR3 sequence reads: CASSEDPAGPGPYEQYF. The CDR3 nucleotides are TGTGCCAGCAGTGAAGACCCAGCAGGGCCAGGGCCCTACGAGCAGTACTTC.

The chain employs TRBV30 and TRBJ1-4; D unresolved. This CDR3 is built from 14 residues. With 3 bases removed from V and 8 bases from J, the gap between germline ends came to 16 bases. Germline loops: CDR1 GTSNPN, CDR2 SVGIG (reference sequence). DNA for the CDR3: TGTGCCTGGAGGGTCACGGGAGGAGGCGAAAAACTGTTTTTT. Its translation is CAWRVTGGGEKLFF.

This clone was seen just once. This chain's CDR3 is CASSLDRVDNSPLHF. The DNA of the CDR3 is TGCGCCAGCAGCTTGGACAGGGTTGATAATTCACCCCTCCACTTT. The V and J genes are TRBV5-1 and TRBJ1-6, with D perhaps TRBD1 (6 bases). This CDR3 is built from 15 residues. Germline CDR1 reads SGHRS; CDR2 reads YFSETQ. The V end lost 0 bases, the J end lost 5 bases, and 9 bases lay between the germline ends.

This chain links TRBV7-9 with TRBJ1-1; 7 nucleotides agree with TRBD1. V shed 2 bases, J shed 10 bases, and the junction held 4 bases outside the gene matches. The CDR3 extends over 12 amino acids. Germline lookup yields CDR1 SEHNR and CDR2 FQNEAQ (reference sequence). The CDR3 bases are TGTGCCAGCAGCTTAAACCCAGGGGGAGCTTTCTTT. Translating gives CASSLNPGGAFF.

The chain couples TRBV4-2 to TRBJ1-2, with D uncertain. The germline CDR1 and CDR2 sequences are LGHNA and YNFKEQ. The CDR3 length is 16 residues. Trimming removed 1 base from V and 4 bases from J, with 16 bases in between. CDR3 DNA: TGTGCCAGCAGCCAAGGGGGAGACATTCTGGTCTATGGCTACACCTTC. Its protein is CASSQGGDILVYGYTF.

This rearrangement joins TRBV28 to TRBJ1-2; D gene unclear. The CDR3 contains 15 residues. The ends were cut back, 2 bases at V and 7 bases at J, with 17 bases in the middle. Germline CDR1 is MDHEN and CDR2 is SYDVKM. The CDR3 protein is CASSLPGSVFRGYTF. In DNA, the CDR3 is TGTGCCAGCAGTTTACCAGGTTCGGTGTTTCGTGGCTACACCTTC.

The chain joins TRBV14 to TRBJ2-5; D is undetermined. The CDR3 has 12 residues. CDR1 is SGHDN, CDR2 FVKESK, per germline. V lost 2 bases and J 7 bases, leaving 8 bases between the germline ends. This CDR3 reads CASSQSRWTQYF. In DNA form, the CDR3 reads TGTGCCAGCAGCCAAAGCAGGTGGACCCAGTACTTC.

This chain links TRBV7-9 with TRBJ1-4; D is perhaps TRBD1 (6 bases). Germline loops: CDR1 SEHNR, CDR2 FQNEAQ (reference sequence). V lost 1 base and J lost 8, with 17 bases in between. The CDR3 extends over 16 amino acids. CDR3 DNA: TGTGCCAGCAGCTTAGATTCTCCAGGGGCGCGGGAAAAACTGTTTTTT. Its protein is CASSLDSPGAREKLFF.

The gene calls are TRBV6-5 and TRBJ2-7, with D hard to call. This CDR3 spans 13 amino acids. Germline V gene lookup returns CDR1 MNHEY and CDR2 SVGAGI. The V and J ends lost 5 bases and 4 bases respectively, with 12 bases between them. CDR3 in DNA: TGTGCCAGCAGTAGAGCAGGTTTGTACGAGCAGTACTTC. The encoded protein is CASSRAGLYEQYF.

The CDR3 DNA is TGTGCCAGTAGTGGACTAGCGGGAGAAGAGACCCAGTACTTC. It yields the protein CASSGLAGEETQYF. The V gene is TRBV19, the J gene TRBJ2-5, with 13 bases fitting TRBD2. This CDR3 is 14 amino acids long. V gave up 5 bases and J gave up 3 bases; unmatched junction bases: 0. Germline V gene data show CDR1 as LNHDA and CDR2 as SQIVND (reference sequence).

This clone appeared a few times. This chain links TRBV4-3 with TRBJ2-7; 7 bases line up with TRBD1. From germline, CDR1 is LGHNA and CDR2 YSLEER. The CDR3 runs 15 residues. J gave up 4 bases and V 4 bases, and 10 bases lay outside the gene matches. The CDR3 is CASSRSTGVGYEQYF. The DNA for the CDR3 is TGCGCCAGCAGCCGATCTACAGGGGTGGGATACGAGCAGTACTTC.

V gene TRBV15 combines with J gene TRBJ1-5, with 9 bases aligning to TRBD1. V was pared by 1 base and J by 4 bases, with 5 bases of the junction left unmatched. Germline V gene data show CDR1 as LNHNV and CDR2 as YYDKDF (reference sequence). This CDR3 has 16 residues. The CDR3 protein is CATSRGTGEINQPQHF. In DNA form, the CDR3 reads TGTGCCACCAGCAGAGGGACAGGGGAAATTAATCAGCCCCAGCATTTT.

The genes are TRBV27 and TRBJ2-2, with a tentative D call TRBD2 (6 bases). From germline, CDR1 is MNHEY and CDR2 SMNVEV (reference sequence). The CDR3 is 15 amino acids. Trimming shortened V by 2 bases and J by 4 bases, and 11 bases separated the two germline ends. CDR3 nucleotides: TGTGCCAGCAGTTTAAATCGGGAGATCACCGGGGAGCTGTTTTTT. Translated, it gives CASSLNREITGELFF.

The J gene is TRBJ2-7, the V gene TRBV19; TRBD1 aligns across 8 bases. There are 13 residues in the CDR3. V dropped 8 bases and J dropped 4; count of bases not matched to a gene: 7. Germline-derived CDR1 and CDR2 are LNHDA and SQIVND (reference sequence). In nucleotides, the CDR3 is TGTGCCAGTGGGACAGGCTACAAGTACGAGCAGTACTTC. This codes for CASGTGYKYEQYF.